What follows describes a single T cell receptor (beta chain). Which antigen it targets is not known. The input lacks base qualities; no much larger clone sits a single base away. CDR1 SGHNT and CDR2 YYREEE are derived from the germline V gene (reference sequence). The V end gives up 2 bases and the J end 4 bases, leaving 7 bases in the junction not matched to a gene. The CDR3 spans 16 residues, from the cysteine through the phenylalanine. The kept DNA is CDR3 alone, 48 bases in frame from the first base. The entry originates in a study of blood T cell repertoires in COVID-19 (dated by TCRdb to 2020 to 2021). Study-wide context: Collaborator samples came from the United States, Italy and Spain and covered acute and convalescent phases of COVID-19. HLA class I and class II types, where available, came from metadata supplied by the sample provider rather than from assay-based typing. The material from the prospective study consisted of cDNA or gDNA derived from T cells, B-cell-depleted T cells, or PBMCs. The samples were drawn from the first 160 participants of the ongoing ImmuneRACE study and from 1,254 subjects provided by 6 global collaborators. A freely available public database, intended as a resource for researchers studying the immune response to SARS-CoV-2, is where the repertoires were released. Subjects who had been exposed to COVID-19, were actively infected with it, or had recovered from it provided the deeply sampled blood TCRbeta repertoires that made up the dataset. A de-identified subject ID, COVID-19 status, age in years and sex were almost always included in the sample metadata.

What the research found in general, with its limitations: The quantity of clinical and demographic metadata differed by source and by participant and was supplied without curation.

Whole blood was collected in K2EDTA tubes by collaborating institutions according to the institutions' own protocols. For TCRbeta analysis, collaborators shipped samples as frozen whole blood, isolated PBMCs, or DNA extracted from either of those sample types. TCRbeta CDR3 regions were amplified from genomic DNA by means of the immunoSEQ Assay, a bias-controlled multiplex PCR. As for the original processing: Nucleated cell counts per sample were estimated from amplification of reference gene primers within the assay. To quantify the absolute abundance of each unique TCRbeta CDR3 rearrangement, sequence reads were collapsed and filtered. Productive Simpson clonality was computed per sample as the square root of Simpson's diversity index over productive rearrangements. Sourced from immuneACCESS, this table was stored by TCRdb with only in-frame sequences that have V and J called. A share of the clones is absent; for the studies checked, an unresolved V gene accounts for under half, and the remainder has no known explanation. The D gene and trimming were derived from the DNA, and the V and J assignments and clone size from that table. The sample contains approximately 70,000 clones, over 80% of them found a single time. The ten largest clones add up to 2.5% of the sample.

The sequenced sample consisted of peripheral blood. The TCR originated in a man older than 75 with active or convalescent COVID-19. The chain is assembled from TRBV5-4 and TRBJ2-1, with 9 bases matching TRBD1. The bases are TGTGCCAGCAGCTTTAAACCGGGACAGGGTTACAATGAGCAGTTCTTC. This yields the protein CASSFKPGQGYNEQFF.